This entry describes one TCR beta chain. As yet, its antigen is unknown. A read error may account for a junction end that differs from germline. This specimen belongs to a study of T cell repertoires in cytomegalovirus infection. Looked up from germline, CDR1 is PRHDT and CDR2 is FYEKMQ (reference sequence). This CDR3 is built from 13 residues. TCRdb used MiXCR to reprocess the reads, holding one entry per CDR3 protein. The sample has roughly 720,000 distinct CDR3 sequences; 35% to 45% are singletons. Study results and caveats: HLA-C-restricted CMV-specific TCR beta clonotypes were dominant in the ex vivo response. The study identified carriers of CMV plus the relevant HLA from cumulative public TCR beta family frequency.

The chain is built from TRBV13 and TRBJ1-1; tentative D call: TRBD1 (6 bases). Sequencing was carried out using PBMCs. This TCR came from a human donor in good health (CMV status not recorded). Some clones in this sample may be carry-over from other donors' samples. The CDR3 spells CVSKGGANTEAFF. In DNA form, the CDR3 reads TGTGTCAGCAAGGGGGGGGCGAACACTGAAGCTTTCTTT. Variable domain in full (rest from reference TRBV13 and TRBJ1-1): AAGVIQSPRHLIKEKRETATLKCYPIPRHDTVYWYQQGPGQDPQFLISFYEKMQSDKGSIPDRFSAQQFSDYHSELNMSSLELGDSALYFCVSKGGANTEAFFGQGTRLTVV.